One sample yielded the 2 T cell receptor beta chains listed below, sequenced in a study of T cells in Graves' hyperthyroidism and ophthalmopathy. It was RNA transcripts that yielded the amplified TCR beta CDR3 regions. HTBI primers were the set used in a first-round RT-PCR of the TCR CDR3. TCRdb processed the multiplex PCR reads anew with MiXCR; each CDR3 protein has one entry. Among fewer than 750,000 distinct CDR3 sequences listed, roughly 50% were seen once. Sequenced material: peripheral blood or thyroid tissue (not recorded which). The receptors shown here come from a young woman with Graves' hyperthyroidism.

V gene TRBV6-5 combines with J gene TRBJ2-7, with D maybe TRBD1 (5 bases). In germline, CDR1 is MNHEY, CDR2 SVGAGI. The V gene lost 5 bases and the J gene lost 2 bases, with 16 bases spanning the gap. The CDR3 totals 15 residues. Here the CDR3 DNA reads TGTGCCAGCAGTCTATATGACAGCACAGCCTACGAGCAGTACTTC. Translation: CASSLYDSTAYEQYF.

The V and J genes are TRBV7-9 and TRBJ1-2; unclear D gene. Per the germline V gene, CDR1 is SEHNR and CDR2 is FQNEAQ (reference sequence). This CDR3 comprises 12 residues. Trimming took off 4 bases at V and 10 bases at J, with 13 bases between the two ends. CDR3 DNA: TGTGCCAGCAGCTCTGGACTAGCGGCCTACACCTTC. This codes for CASSSGLAAYTF.